Below, one TCR beta chain is given with its context. The source of the sample is a study of T cell changes during pregnancy in multiple sclerosis. TCRdb's table, derived via immunoSEQ multiplex PCR, lists solely in-frame clones and lacks some. The sample has 90,000 to 120,000 clones, about 90% seen once. The sequence came from a female donor in good health, enrolled as a control in a pregnancy study. The sample was peripheral blood, taken in the third trimester of pregnancy.

The CDR3 loop reads CASSPGGRSSYEQYF. CDR3 nucleotides: TGTGCCAGCAGCCCTGGGGGCAGGAGCTCCTACGAGCAGTACTTC. The chain joins TRBV5-4 to TRBJ2-7, with D maybe TRBD1 (6 bases). Looked up from germline, CDR1 is SGHNT and CDR2 is YYREEE (reference sequence). Trimming stripped 4 bases from V and 0 bases from J, with 14 bases between. The CDR3 runs to 15 residues.